These 26 T cell receptor beta chains were all obtained from the same sample, sequenced in a study of T cells in Graves' hyperthyroidism and ophthalmopathy. Researchers amplified the TCR beta CDR3 regions from RNA transcripts. The primer set for the first-round RT-PCR of the TCR CDR3 was HTBI. TCRdb used MiXCR to reprocess the multiplex PCR reads, holding one entry per CDR3 protein. This repertoire shows about 400,000 distinct CDR3 sequences, about 15% found once; its top ten account for less than 15%. The specimen was blood. These receptors all come from a man between 18 and 35 years old with Graves' ophthalmopathy.

At least ten counts were recorded for this clonotype. The V call is TRBV5-5, the J call TRBJ1-2, with 9 bases that match TRBD1. Losses at the gene ends were 6 bases for V and 5 bases for J; bases not matched to a gene: 8. Germline assignment: CDR1 SGHKS and CDR2 YYEKEE (reference sequence). The CDR3 sequence is 14 residues long. The CDR3 protein is CASTLGQGQYGYTF. The DNA of the CDR3 is TGTGCCAGCACCCTTGGACAGGGGCAGTATGGCTACACCTTC.

In this sample, this clonotype turned up many times. The J gene is TRBJ2-7, the V gene TRBV12-3 or TRBV12-4, with unresolved D. With 2 bases removed from V and 5 bases from J, the gap between germline ends came to 7 bases. This CDR3 region has 12 residues. The CDR3 here is CASSLPPNEQYF. The CDR3 DNA reads as TGTGCCAGCAGTTTACCCCCCAACGAGCAGTACTTC.

This clonotype was observed many times. This chain links TRBV7-2 with TRBJ2-7; the match to TRBD1 covers 7 bases. The germline V gene has CDR1 SGHTA and CDR2 FQGNSA. The V and J ends lost 1 base and 7 bases, in that order; junction bases with no gene match: 4. The CDR3 runs to 13 residues. The CDR3 spells CASSLDARGEQYF. The DNA of the CDR3 is TGTGCCAGCAGCTTAGACGCCAGGGGGGAGCAGTACTTC.

The V gene is TRBV24-1, the J gene TRBJ2-3, with a tentative D call TRBD1 (7 bases). The V end was cut by 6 bases, the J end by 3 bases, with 12 bases between. The V gene's germline CDR1 is KGHDR and CDR2 SFDVKD. The CDR3 is 14 residues long. The CDR3 coding sequence is TGTGCCACCAGTACCGCAGGGGGGACAGATACGCAGTATTTT. Translated: CATSTAGGTDTQYF.

This clonotype has a count of ten or more. This chain links TRBV3-1 with TRBJ2-5, with 9 bases aligning to TRBD1. This CDR3 contains 16 residues. Per germline, CDR1 LGHDT and CDR2 YNNKEL (reference sequence). V shed 0 bases, J shed 4 bases, and the junction held 6 bases outside the gene matches. In DNA form, the CDR3 reads TGTGCCAGCAGCCAAGAAGCTGGACAGGGGCGAGAGACCCAGTACTTC. Protein: CASSQEAGQGRETQYF.

There are many counts of this clonotype. This chain uses TRBV6-6 with TRBJ2-7, with D tentatively TRBD1 (6 bases). Germline CDR1 and CDR2: MNHNY and SVGAGI (reference sequence). V lost 2 bases, J lost 6 bases, and 14 bases lay in between. The CDR3 covers 14 residues. The CDR3 bases are TGTGCCAGCAGTTACACCTCATTCAGGGGCGAGCAGTACTTC. It is translated as CASSYTSFRGEQYF.

Worth noting for this clonotype: This sequence may be a read error, since a much larger clone differs from it by one base. The rearrangement links TRBV27 to TRBJ2-7; D might be TRBD1 or TRBD2, each matching 6 bases. The V and J ends lost 8 bases and 0 bases respectively, with 14 bases between them. The CDR3 loop spans 14 amino acids. Germline values: CDR1 MNHEY, CDR2 SMNVEV (reference sequence). CDR3 protein: CASQEGGPSYEQYF. CDR3 bases: TGTGCCAGCCAAGAGGGGGGCCCCTCCTACGAGCAGTACTTC.

In its sample, this clonotype was seen many times. The chain combines TRBV7-3 with TRBJ2-1; 7 bases align to TRBD2. This CDR3 has 12 residues. Trimming at V came to 8 bases and at J to 4 bases, leaving 2 bases not matched to a gene. Germline CDR1 reads SGHTA; CDR2 reads FQGTGA. The CDR3 bases are TGTGCCAGCGGACTAGAGTACAATGAGCAGTTCTTC. Translation: CASGLEYNEQFF.

This clonotype has ten or more counts. The rearrangement joins TRBV30 to TRBJ2-2, with D possibly being TRBD1 (6 bases). CDR3 size: 14 residues. V lost 3 bases, J lost 0 bases, and 8 bases lay in between. The germline CDR1 and CDR2 sequences are GTSNPN and SVGIG (reference sequence). As DNA, the CDR3 is TGTGCCTGGAGACAGGGCCCGAACACCGGGGAGCTGTTTTTT. It specifies CAWRQGPNTGELFF.

The chain has TRBV6-2 or TRBV6-3 and TRBJ1-3; D not certain. There are 17 residues in the CDR3. Trimming removed 7 bases at V and 0 bases at J, with 19 bases between. Germline loops: CDR1 MNHEY, CDR2 SVGEGT. The CDR3 region is CASTRQRAANSGNTIYF. Written as DNA, the CDR3 is TGTGCCAGCACTCGGCAGCGGGCCGCTAACTCTGGAAACACCATATATTTT.

In its sample, this clonotype was seen many times. The rearrangement links TRBV20-1 to TRBJ1-2, with D maybe TRBD1 (5 bases). Germline-derived CDR1 and CDR2 are DFQATT and SNEGSKA (reference sequence). The CDR3 runs 13 residues. V was clipped by 0 bases and J by 7 bases, with 12 bases between them. The CDR3 here is CSARDGRVPGYTF. The CDR3 coding sequence is TGCAGTGCTAGAGATGGCAGGGTTCCTGGCTACACCTTC.

This clonotype has a count of ten or more. The chain has TRBV27 and TRBJ1-4, with 12 bases aligning to TRBD1. Trimming removed 5 bases from V and 7 bases from J; junction bases left unmatched: 8. The germline gives CDR1 MNHEY, CDR2 SMNVEV (reference sequence). The CDR3 has 16 residues. CDR3 DNA: TGTGCCAGCAGTCATGGGACAGGGGGCAGGATTGAAAAACTGTTTTTT. Translated, it gives CASSHGTGGRIEKLFF.

This clonotype was seen more than once but under ten times. CDR3 residues: CASILDATQYF. The CDR3 DNA reads as TGTGCCAGCATCTTGGACGCTACGCAGTATTTT. This chain uses TRBV7-9 with TRBJ2-3, with D unclear. The CDR3 sequence is 11 residues long. The V end lost 7 bases, the J end lost 8 bases, and 10 bases lay between the germline ends. Germline V gene sequence: CDR1 SEHNR, CDR2 FQNEAQ (reference sequence). Supplemented by reference TRBV7-9 and TRBJ2-3, the full variable domain reads DTGVSQNPRHKITKRGQNVTFRCDPISEHNRLYWYRQTLGQGPEFLTYFQNEAQLEKSRLLSDRFSAERPKGSFSTLEIQRTEQGDSAMYLCASILDATQYFGPGTRLTVL.

This clonotype was observed many times. J is TRBJ2-7 and V is TRBV27, with 11 bases aligning to TRBD2. This CDR3 contains 15 residues. The V segment lost 6 bases and the J segment 3 bases; nucleotides outside the gene matches: 7. CDR1 and CDR2 (germline): MNHEY, SMNVEV (reference sequence). The CDR3 loop is CASRLTTSGIYEQYF. The CDR3 nucleotides read TGTGCCAGCAGACTGACGACTAGCGGGATCTACGAGCAGTACTTC.

This clonotype was seen only once. The rearrangement joins TRBV5-6 to TRBJ2-1, with D unclear. Germline CDR1 reads SGHDT; CDR2 reads YYEEEE. This CDR3 contains 15 residues. The V gene lost 0 bases and the J gene lost 2 bases, with 9 bases spanning the gap. The CDR3: CASSLAGPTYNEQFF. The CDR3 DNA reads TGTGCCAGCAGCTTGGCCGGACCCACCTACAATGAGCAGTTCTTC. The complete variable domain, with remaining parts taken from reference TRBV5-6 and TRBJ2-1, reads DAGVTQSPTHLIKTRGQQVTLRCSPKSGHDTVSWYQQALGQGPQFIFQYYEEEERQRGNFPDRFSGHQFPNYSSELNVNALLLGDSALYLCASSLAGPTYNEQFFGPGTRLTVL.

J is TRBJ2-1 and V is TRBV9, with TRBD2 matching over 7 bases. The CDR3 is 14 amino acids. Germline V gives CDR1 SGDLS, CDR2 YYNGEE. V trimming: 3 bases; J trimming: 7 bases; junction bases outside the gene matches: 7. In DNA form, the CDR3 reads TGTGCCAGCAGCGGGGGGGGTGGGGCGAATGAGCAGTTCTTC. Amino acid sequence: CASSGGGGANEQFF.

The chain has TRBV3-1 and TRBJ2-2; D perhaps matches TRBD2 (5 bases). The germline V gene has CDR1 LGHDT and CDR2 YNNKEL (reference sequence). V was cut by 4 bases and J by 1 base, with 7 bases left in between. This CDR3 is built from 14 residues. In DNA, the CDR3 is TGTGCCAGCAGCCCCGGGAAGAACACCGGGGAGCTGTTTTTT. Protein: CASSPGKNTGELFF.

At least ten counts were recorded for this clonotype. CDR3 nucleotides: TGCGCCAGCAGCCCAATCGAGGGGCCGTACGAGCAGTACTTC. Translated: CASSPIEGPYEQYF. The V call is TRBV4-1, the J call TRBJ2-7, with D perhaps given as TRBD1 or TRBD2 (5 bases each). Looked up from germline, CDR1 is MGHRA and CDR2 is YSYEKL. CDR3 length: 14 residues. The ends were cut back, 4 bases at V and 4 bases at J, with 14 bases in the middle.

This clonotype was observed many times. The J gene is TRBJ1-5, the V gene TRBV28; a weak D match, TRBD1 (5 bases). Between the trimmed V and J ends, which lost 2 bases and 8 bases, there was a span of 13 bases. Germline V gene sequence: CDR1 MDHEN, CDR2 SYDVKM. CDR3 length: 14 amino acids. The CDR3 DNA reads TGTGCCAGCAGTTTAGGGGCCCTAAGAAAGCCCCAGCATTTT. Protein: CASSLGALRKPQHF.

This clonotype has a count of ten or more. The J gene is TRBJ1-2, the V gene TRBV18, with TRBD1 identical over 7 bases. The germline CDR1 and CDR2 sequences are KGHSH and LQKENI. J was trimmed by 7 bases and V by 3 bases; bases with no gene match: 11. The CDR3 spans 15 residues. The CDR3 DNA follows: TGTGCCAGCTCACCCACCGTAGACAGGGATGGTGGCTACACCTTC. Protein sequence: CASSPTVDRDGGYTF.

This clonotype was detected many times. V is TRBV27 and J is TRBJ2-7; a possible D gene is TRBD1 (6 bases). The CDR3 is made up of 15 amino acids. Trimming took off 5 bases at V and 4 bases at J, with 18 bases between the two ends. CDR1 and CDR2 (germline): MNHEY, SMNVEV (reference sequence). The CDR3 nucleotides are TGTGCCAGCAGTCTAAGCAGGGGTAGGGCGTACGAGCAGTACTTC. It codes for CASSLSRGRAYEQYF.

This clonotype occurred many times. The V and J genes are TRBV16 and TRBJ1-5; no definite D call. The CDR3 is 15 residues long. From germline, CDR1 is KGHSY and CDR2 FQNENV. The V end was cut by 0 bases, the J end by 0 bases, with 6 bases between. The CDR3 protein is CASSQSTSSNQPQHF. CDR3 in DNA: TGTGCCAGCAGCCAATCGACCAGTAGCAATCAGCCCCAGCATTTT.

This clonotype was recorded a few times. The CDR3 reads CASSVAGTGAYGYTF. The CDR3 bases are TGTGCCAGCAGCGTAGCGGGGACAGGAGCCTATGGCTACACCTTC. The chain employs TRBV9 and TRBJ1-2, with TRBD1 identical over 8 bases. CDR1 is SGDLS, CDR2 YYNGEE, per germline. The CDR3 runs to 15 residues. V lost 0 bases to trimming and J lost 4 bases; unmatched junction nucleotides: 5. Supplemented by reference TRBV9 and TRBJ1-2, the full variable domain reads DSGVTQTPKHLITATGQRVTLRCSPRSGDLSVYWYQQSLDQGLQFLIQYYNGEERAKGNILERFSAQQFPDLHSELNLSSLELGDSALYFCASSVAGTGAYGYTFGSGTRLTVV.

V and J are TRBV29-1 and TRBJ1-6; 8 positions match TRBD1. Trimming at V came to 0 bases and at J to 5 bases, leaving 15 bases not matched to a gene. Germline V gene lookup returns CDR1 SQVTM and CDR2 ANQGSEA. The CDR3 consists of 19 residues. The CDR3 DNA is TGCAGCGTTGAAGATCTTCAGGGGCAGGGGGCGAATCATAATTCACCCCTCCACTTT. Encoded protein: CSVEDLQGQGANHNSPLHF.

There are many counts of this clonotype. The chain links TRBV11-2 to TRBJ2-3, with TRBD2 matching over 13 bases. In germline, CDR1 is SGHAT, CDR2 FQNNGV. J lost 5 bases, V lost 5 bases, and 7 bases had no gene match. The CDR3 extends over 16 amino acids. The CDR3 protein is CASSQPLAGGRDTQYF. Written as DNA, the CDR3 is TGTGCCAGCAGCCAGCCACTAGCGGGGGGGAGAGATACGCAGTATTTT.

This clonotype was detected many times. The V call is TRBV10-3, the J call TRBJ2-5; D not resolved. Germline assignment: CDR1 ENHRY and CDR2 SYGVKD. The CDR3 is made up of 18 amino acids. The ends were cut back, 0 bases at V and 2 bases at J, with 19 bases in the middle. CDR3 DNA: TGTGCCATCAGTGAGTCGCTAGGAAAAGATCGGGCACAAGAGACCCAGTACTTC. Amino acid sequence: CAISESLGKDRAQETQYF.